Listed here are 27 T cell receptor beta chains from one sample, sequenced in a study of human T cells and chemical hapten exposure. Time point: patch test 1, 2 weeks after DPC sensitization. Described treatment: therapeutic diphenylcyclopropenone sensitization with weekly scalp DPC. TCRdb itself ran the RACE reads through MiXCR, one entry per CDR3 protein. The sample holds about 360,000 distinct CDR3 sequences; more than 4.5% are singletons and the top ten take over 2%. The sample consisted of whole blood, taken in connection with sensitization to the hapten diphenylcyclopropenone (DPC). All receptors derive from a woman between 45 and 65 years old with alopecia areata. Some clones in this sample may be carry-over from other donors' samples.

This clonotype was seen repeatedly, ten times or more. The chain combines TRBV27 with TRBJ1-5; D perhaps matches TRBD1 (6 bases). V was shortened by 3 bases and J by 2 bases, with 11 bases between the two germline ends. Germline V gene lookup returns CDR1 MNHEY and CDR2 SMNVEV (reference sequence). The CDR3 totals 15 residues. The CDR3 sequence is CASSLVKGGNQPQHF. The CDR3 bases are TGTGCCAGCAGTTTGGTAAAGGGGGGCAATCAGCCCCAGCATTTT.

This clonotype was observed many times. This chain uses TRBV3-1 with TRBJ1-1; D gene uncertain. Per the germline V gene, CDR1 is LGHDT and CDR2 is YNNKEL (reference sequence). This CDR3 region has 12 residues. V was cut by 0 bases and J by 10 bases, with 9 bases left in between. The CDR3 DNA follows: TGTGCCAGCAGCCAAGAAAACACGGGAGCTTTCTTT. Translating gives CASSQENTGAFF.

This clonotype was counted many times. This rearrangement joins TRBV7-6 to TRBJ2-7; 8 bases fit TRBD1. V gave up 5 bases and J gave up 4 bases; unmatched junction bases: 7. CDR3 size: 14 residues. The germline CDR1 and CDR2 sequences are SGHVS and FNYEAQ. CDR3 sequence: CASSSQGAGYEQYF. CDR3 DNA: TGTGCCAGCAGCAGTCAGGGGGCAGGGTACGAGCAGTACTTC. The full variable domain, in which reference TRBV7-6 and TRBJ2-7 provide the parts outside the CDR3, is GAGVSQSPRYKVTKRGQDVALRCDPISGHVSLYWYRQALGQGPEFLTYFNYEAQQDKSGLPNDRFSAERPEGSISTLTIQRTEQRDSAMYRCASSSQGAGYEQYFGPGTRLTVT.

This chain joins TRBV7-2 and TRBJ2-3; D is ambiguous. CDR3 size: 19 residues. Germline CDR1 SGHTA, CDR2 FQGNSA. V lost 2 bases to trimming and J lost 2 bases, with 23 bases between them. In DNA form, the CDR3 reads TGTGCCAGCAGCTTATCTGCCCGTACGGAGCCGACCCACACAGATACGCAGTATTTT. It codes for CASSLSARTEPTHTDTQYF.

This clonotype appeared a few times. This chain uses TRBV12-3 or TRBV12-4 with TRBJ1-2, with 10 bases fitting TRBD1. Losses at the gene ends were 4 bases for V and 8 bases for J; bases not matched to a gene: 7. This CDR3 spans 14 amino acids. In DNA, the CDR3 is TGTGCCAGCAGTTCCAACCGGGACAGGGGAGGCTACACCTTC. It codes for CASSSNRDRGGYTF.

This clonotype appeared a few times. V usage is TRBV29-1 and J usage is TRBJ2-1; 7 positions agree with TRBD1. From germline, CDR1 is SQVTM and CDR2 ANQGSEA. The CDR3 runs 13 residues. J gave up 5 bases and V 7 bases, and 8 bases lay outside the gene matches. In DNA, the CDR3 is TGCAGCGCAACCGGGACAGTAAACAATGAGCAGTTCTTC. Protein product: CSATGTVNNEQFF.

This clonotype showed up many times. The chain combines TRBV5-1 with TRBJ2-5; 11 bases are a match to TRBD2. Germline loops: CDR1 SGHRS, CDR2 YFSETQ. The V and J ends lost 4 bases and 2 bases, in that order; junction bases with no gene match: 10. The length of the CDR3 is 17 residues. CDR3 protein: CASSLASGGTMQETQYF. Here the CDR3 DNA reads TGCGCCAGCAGCCTGGCTAGCGGGGGGACGATGCAAGAGACCCAGTACTTC.

In its sample, this clonotype was seen many times. The rearrangement joins TRBV20-1 to TRBJ1-3, with D possibly TRBD1 on 5 matching bases. The CDR3 covers 14 residues. Germline assignment: CDR1 DFQATT and CDR2 SNEGSKA (reference sequence). V lost 3 bases and J 1 base, leaving 10 bases between the germline ends. CDR3 DNA sequence: TGCAGTGCTAGGCGGGGGAGTTCTGGAAACACCATATATTTT. Amino acid sequence: CSARRGSSGNTIYF.

This clonotype was seen ten or more times. The V gene is TRBV7-6, the J gene TRBJ2-3; TRBD1 might be the D (5 bases). CDR1 and CDR2 (germline): SGHVS, FNYEAQ. Trimming pared 7 bases from V and 0 bases from J, leaving 11 bases between. The CDR3 totals 14 residues. The DNA for the CDR3 is TGTGCCAGCACCCTAGGGGCTAGCACAGATACGCAGTATTTT. Translation: CASTLGASTDTQYF.

At least ten counts were recorded for this clonotype. The chain is built from TRBV20-1 and TRBJ1-3; TRBD1 matches 7 bases. Trimming cost V 6 bases and J 2 bases; bases outside gene matches: 16. The CDR3 has 17 residues. The germline gives CDR1 DFQATT, CDR2 SNEGSKA (reference sequence). The CDR3 DNA reads TGCAGTGCGAAGGGGGCACCCGCGGAGGCCACTGGAAACACCATATATTTT. Its protein product is CSAKGAPAEATGNTIYF.

This clonotype has a count of ten or more. The chain uses TRBV2 and TRBJ2-1; 12 nucleotides match TRBD2. Germline lookup yields CDR1 SNHLY and CDR2 FYNNEI. V lost 10 bases and J lost 9; bases outside the gene matches: 7. This CDR3 is built from 13 residues. The CDR3 reads CATASGGAGEQFF. In DNA form, the CDR3 reads TGTGCCACCGCTAGCGGGGGGGCCGGTGAGCAGTTCTTC.

This chain uses TRBV20-1 with TRBJ1-1; D is undetermined. Germline values: CDR1 DFQATT, CDR2 SNEGSKA (reference sequence). CDR3 size: 13 residues. V lost 3 bases and J 0 bases, leaving 8 bases between the germline ends. DNA of the CDR3: TGCAGTGCTAGTGGCCGAGTGAACACTGAAGCTTTCTTT. Translating it yields CSASGRVNTEAFF.

This clonotype was seen many times. The chain carries TRBV6-2 or TRBV6-3 and TRBJ2-1; unclear D gene. This CDR3 spans 12 amino acids. Germline V lookup: CDR1 MNHEY, CDR2 SVGEGT. The V and J ends lost 6 bases and 8 bases respectively, with 11 bases between them. The CDR3 here is CASSSLIDEQFF. The CDR3 DNA follows: TGTGCCAGCAGCTCTTTAATCGATGAGCAGTTCTTC.

This clonotype was observed many times. The chain uses TRBV29-1 and TRBJ2-3; D gene ambiguous. Germline CDR1 and CDR2: SQVTM and ANQGSEA. V dropped 8 bases and J dropped 4 bases, with 10 bases sitting between them. The CDR3 extends over 11 amino acids. The CDR3: CSTRGADTQYF. Written as DNA, the CDR3 is TGCAGCACCCGAGGCGCAGATACGCAGTATTTT.

There are a few counts of this clonotype. V and J are TRBV15 and TRBJ2-7; D is unclear. The CDR3 loop spans 18 amino acids. Germline-derived CDR1 and CDR2 are LNHNV and YYDKDF (reference sequence). Trimming took 3 bases from V and 0 from J, leaving 21 bases between them. Written as DNA, the CDR3 is TGTGCCACCAGCAGCTTTTGGTCCCCCCCCAGTGACTCCTACGAGCAGTACTTC. Encoded protein: CATSSFWSPPSDSYEQYF.

This chain links TRBV10-2 with TRBJ1-1; 9 bases agree with TRBD1. Trimming removed 4 bases from V and 7 bases from J; junction bases left unmatched: 10. This CDR3 spans 15 amino acids. Germline V gives CDR1 WSHSY, CDR2 SAAADI. CDR3 DNA: TGCGCCAGCAGTGGTCCAGAACAGGGGGCGGTTGAAGCTTTCTTT. Translated: CASSGPEQGAVEAFF.

In this sample, this clonotype turned up a few times. The rearrangement links TRBV20-1 to TRBJ2-6; a possible D gene is TRBD2 (6 bases). The V end lost 1 base, the J end lost 2 bases, and 9 bases lay between the germline ends. Germline V gives CDR1 DFQATT, CDR2 SNEGSKA (reference sequence). This CDR3 spans 15 amino acids. The CDR3 region has the DNA TGCAGTGCTAGAGGCGGGGAACCTGGGGCCAACGTCCTGACTTTC. This sequence encodes CSARGGEPGANVLTF.

This clonotype was detected many times. V is TRBV10-3 and J is TRBJ2-3, with D possibly TRBD1 on 6 matching bases. Germline values: CDR1 ENHRY, CDR2 SYGVKD. CDR3 length equals 15 residues. The germline V and J ends were trimmed by 4 bases and 8 bases, with 19 bases remaining between them. Written as DNA, the CDR3 is TGTGCCATCAGTGGGAGTAATAGCCCACAGGGTACGCAGTATTTT. Translated, it gives CAISGSNSPQGTQYF.

This clonotype has at least ten counts. The chain combines TRBV5-4 with TRBJ2-1; a weak D match, TRBD2 (6 bases). The CDR3 contains 16 residues. V was cut by 5 bases and J by 8 bases, with 23 bases left in between. The germline gives CDR1 SGHNT, CDR2 YYREEE (reference sequence). The CDR3 nucleotides are TGTGCCAGCAGTCGTCGCGCGGGGAATATCCCCTATGAGCAGTTCTTC. This codes for CASSRRAGNIPYEQFF.

There are many counts of this clonotype. V is TRBV28 and J is TRBJ2-5; maybe TRBD2 (5 bases). CDR1 is MDHEN and CDR2 is SYDVKM in the germline V gene. V shed 4 bases and J shed 7 bases, with 13 bases lying between them. The length of the CDR3 is 13 residues. This CDR3 reads CASSSSGFTTQYF. The DNA for the CDR3 is TGTGCCAGCAGTTCGTCGGGATTTACGACCCAGTACTTC.

The chain links TRBV20-1 to TRBJ2-7; D possibly corresponds to TRBD2 (6 bases). The CDR3 covers 15 residues. Trimming shortened V by 6 bases and J by 0 bases, and 18 bases separated the two germline ends. Germline-derived CDR1 and CDR2 are DFQATT and SNEGSKA (reference sequence). CDR3 sequence (DNA): TGCAGTGCCGAAGCGACTAGGATGAGCTCCTACGAGCAGTACTTC. It codes for CSAEATRMSSYEQYF.

In its sample, this clonotype was seen many times. The rearrangement links TRBV6-5 to TRBJ2-7, with 9 bases identical to TRBD2. Per the germline V gene, CDR1 is MNHEY and CDR2 is SVGAGI. The length of the CDR3 is 15 residues. The V gene end was trimmed by 0 bases and the J gene end by 5 bases; junction bases not matched to a gene: 5. CDR3 DNA sequence: TGTGCCAGCAGTTACTCGGGTAGCGGGGGAGACGAGCAGTACTTC. Its protein is CASSYSGSGGDEQYF.

This clonotype appeared a few times. The V gene is TRBV5-1, the J gene TRBJ2-3; 10 positions match TRBD1. V shed 8 bases and J 4 bases; nucleotides not matched to a gene: 7. The CDR3 loop spans 14 amino acids. The germline V gene has CDR1 SGHRS and CDR2 YFSETQ. CDR3 nucleotide sequence: TGCGCCAGTTCCACGGGACAGGGGCCAGATACGCAGTATTTT. This codes for CASSTGQGPDTQYF.

The chain combines TRBV7-9 with TRBJ2-1; the D is unclear. CDR3 size: 12 residues. CDR1 is SEHNR, CDR2 FQNEAQ, per germline (reference sequence). V was clipped by 5 bases and J by 7 bases, with 9 bases between them. The CDR3 reads CASSRRKNEQFF. The CDR3 DNA reads TGTGCCAGCAGCCGCAGGAAGAATGAGCAGTTCTTC.

This clonotype has at least ten counts. The chain employs TRBV7-8 and TRBJ1-1; D call uncertain. Trimming took off 1 base at V and 5 bases at J, with 14 bases between the two ends. The CDR3 consists of 15 residues. Germline CDR1 is SGHVS and CDR2 is FQNEAQ. CDR3 sequence (DNA): TGTGCCAGCAGCTTAGTTGGGAAAACGGGGACTGAAGCTTTCTTT. Amino acid sequence: CASSLVGKTGTEAFF.

This clonotype was detected only a few times. This chain uses TRBV20-1 with TRBJ1-5; 10 bases agree with TRBD1. Trimming removed 3 bases from V and 5 bases from J; junction bases left unmatched: 4. The germline V gene has CDR1 DFQATT and CDR2 SNEGSKA (reference sequence). The CDR3 has 14 amino acids. The CDR3 nucleotides read TGCAGTGCTAGCCGCGGACAGGGGGATCAGCCCCAGCATTTT. It is translated as CSASRGQGDQPQHF.

This clonotype was seen only a few times. The V call is TRBV6-5, the J call TRBJ1-1; D might be TRBD1 (5 bases). V was shortened by 6 bases and J by 7 bases, with 15 bases between the two germline ends. From germline, CDR1 is MNHEY and CDR2 SVGAGI. The CDR3 is made up of 13 amino acids. The CDR3 DNA reads as TGTGCCAGCAGCCCGGGGCGGGATGATGAAGCTTTCTTT. Its protein product is CASSPGRDDEAFF.